Described below is a single T cell receptor beta chain sequence and its context. The data originate from a study of T cell changes during pregnancy in multiple sclerosis. Repertoires were generated with immunoSEQ multiplex PCR, while TCRdb's copy carries only in-frame clones and drops some. The sample has 75,000 to 95,000 clones, roughly 92% seen once. The CDR3 has 13 amino acids. Germline CDR1 reads MNHEY; CDR2 reads SVGAGI. V dropped 4 bases and J dropped 2 bases, with 3 bases sitting between them. Source: peripheral blood, taken after pregnancy. The source of this sequence is a female donor with multiple sclerosis, enrolled in a pregnancy study. The rearrangement links TRBV6-5 to TRBJ2-6; D is ambiguous. As DNA, the CDR3 is TGTGCCAGCAGTTCCACTGGGGCCAACGTCCTGACTTTC. This encodes CASSSTGANVLTF.